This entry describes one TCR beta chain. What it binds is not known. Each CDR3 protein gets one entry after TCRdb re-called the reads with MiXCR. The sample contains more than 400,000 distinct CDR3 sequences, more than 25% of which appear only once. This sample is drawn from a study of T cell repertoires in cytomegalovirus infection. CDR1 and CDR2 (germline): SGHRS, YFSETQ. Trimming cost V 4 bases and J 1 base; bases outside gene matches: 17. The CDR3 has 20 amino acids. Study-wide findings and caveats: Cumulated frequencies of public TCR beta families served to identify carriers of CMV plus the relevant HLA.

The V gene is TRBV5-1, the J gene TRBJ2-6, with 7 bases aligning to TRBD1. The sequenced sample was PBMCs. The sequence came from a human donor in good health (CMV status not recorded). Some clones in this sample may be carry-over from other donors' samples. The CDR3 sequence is CASSPAAGGLLTSGANVLTF. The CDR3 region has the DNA TGCGCCAGCAGCCCCGCGGCAGGGGGTCTTCTAACTTCTGGGGCCAACGTCCTGACTTTC.